This paragraph covers one T cell receptor (delta chain) sequence. Based on its abundance in the sample, this clone is large (0.1 to 1%). What this receptor recognizes is not known. No base-level quality is on record; no much larger clone is a single base apart. CDR1 and CDR2, looked up from the germline V gene, are GEAIGNYY and EKD. For this chain, trimming is 2 bases at the V end and 0 bases at the J end, and the number of junction bases without a gene match is 9. The CDR3 has 17 amino acids, counting the end cysteine and phenylalanine. Solely the CDR3 DNA is kept, with 51 bases framed from the first base. The sample belongs to a study of DNA immune sequencing with unique molecular identifiers (dated by TCRdb to about 2020). Notes on the research overall: Using immunomagnetic cell separation, gammadelta T cells were enriched from buffy coats, and the genomic DNA of these cells was sequenced. Fluorescence-activated cell sorting was used to enrich gammadelta T cells from PBMC of nine to eleven healthy individuals. To compare enriched and non-enriched samples, roughly 0.1 ug of enriched gammadelta T-cell DNA and 1 ug of non-enriched PBMC DNA were sequenced. The method was validated on synthetic reference molecules and on blood samples from healthy individuals. The study developed and validated an ultrasensitive DNA-based TRD repertoire sequencing method using PCR-introduced unique molecular identifiers. Donors were healthy individuals, with ten to eleven donors profiled from sorted peripheral blood gammadelta T cells.

Overall results and qualifications from the work: TRD repertoire diversity differed among healthy donors, and several donors were highly oligoclonal, with the top 5 clonotypes making up more than half of productive molecules. Among clonotypes from healthy donors, the most common TRD rearrangement was TRDV2 paired with TRDJ1. Novel TRD sequences not targeted by the primers cannot be detected with the primer-based approach.

The library came from multiplex PCR. A 32-plex assay amplified the genomic DNA, with primers for all 8 TRDV and 4 TRDJ genes spanning the CDR3. A 12-nucleotide UMI was added during around 3 barcoding PCR cycles, followed by a second PCR with Illumina adapter primers. AMPure XP beads were used to purify the libraries, whose quality was checked on a Fragment Analyzer using the HS NGS Fragment kit. The sequencing was run with an Illumina MiniSeq mid-output kit, including approximately 20% PhiX, and 150 cycles of paired-end reads. The study's own analysis went as follows. MIGEC version 1.2.9 was used to process the reads, grouping the reads by UMI and building error-corrected consensus sequences. For post-processing, modified scripts from VDJtools version 1.2.1 were used together with the tcR R package. TCRdb reanalyzed the public reads with the CATT caller, and identical DNA sequences were merged afterwards. The V and J calls and clone size are TCRdb's, not the authors'. Within this sample are about 390 delta-chain clones, with around 8% of them counted one time only. The ten largest account for 57% of the sample.

The rearranged segments are TRDV2 and TRDJ1; a stretch of 9 junction bases matches TRDD3. The sequenced sample was gamma-delta T cells enriched from blood buffy coat, or unenriched PBMCs (not recorded which). The receptor comes from a human donor in good health. The nucleotide sequence is given as TGTGCCTGTGACAAGCTGGGGGATTTACGTAACACCGATAAACTCATCTTT. It codes for CACDKLGDLRNTDKLIF.